The source of this T cell receptor beta chain is a study of glioma-infiltrating T cells listed by TCRdb under 2016. For the wider study: Glioma tissue, non-neoplastic brain tissue and matched peripheral blood mononuclear cells were used as sources from which TCR alpha- and beta-chain repertoires were sequenced. To measure divergence between tissue and blood T-cell populations, each tissue-infiltrating repertoire was compared with the peripheral blood repertoire of the same patient. Three low-grade glioma patients, fewer than 10 primary glioblastoma patients, and three non-glioma patients who contributed non-neoplastic brain tissue made up the paired cohort.

With respect to this clonotype: Its cognate antigen has yet to be identified. The input lacks base qualities; no much larger clone sits a single base away.

The research as a whole found: Very few CDR3 sequences were shared between tissue and blood, attributed to high CDR3 diversity and limited sampling. Group comparisons were based on small numbers of patients: three non-neoplastic, three low-grade glioma and eight glioblastoma patients. In non-neoplastic patients, VJ-independent divergence between tissue and blood fell below expectation, whereas in all gliomas, and especially in low-grade gliomas, the divergence rose above expectation.

The iRepertoire nested amplicon-rescue multiplex PCR (arm-PCR) platform was used to amplify TCR alpha and beta CDR3 regions from RNA. The input for one-step reverse transcription and amplification was roughly 85-400 ng of either tissue mRNA or PBMC total RNA. After bead purification, a secondary multiplex PCR added Illumina adapters, and libraries were gel-purified between 200 and 400 bp. Libraries carried internal 6-nucleotide barcodes used for demultiplexing. Sequencing of the libraries was done on an Illumina MiSeq using 2x220 or 2x250 nucleotide paired-end reads. Per the original workflow: Paired reads were merged with FLASH 1.2.11 and aligned to the GRCh37 human genome with BWA-MEM before extracting TRA and TRB reads. An IMGT-derived reference of cassette sequences and CDR3 motifs, with pseudogenes included, was used for V and J assignment. Reads were translated in three frames, and productive CDR3s were defined as those with a C...FGXG motif and no stop codons. Unique combinations of V-J cassette pair and CDR3 amino acid sequence were defined as clonotypes. Reads were filtered by Hamming distance, thresholded by each sample's sequence error rate in mapped regions. Using fastp at Q25 and MiXCR, TCRdb reprocessed the public reads and kept productive beta chains. Identical CDR3 proteins give one entry, which carries the most common genes and DNA. These V and J calls rely on TCRdb rather than the paper's analysis. Recorded for this sample are roughly 40,000 distinct CDR3 sequences; about 22% of them occurred a single time. Approximately 6.4% of the sample comes from the top ten.

The CDR3 runs 12 amino acids, cysteine and phenylalanine included. Only CDR3 DNA remains: 36 bases, in frame from the first base. At the junction V is shortened by 5 bases and J by 3 bases, with 4 bases in between. CDR1 and CDR2 are read off the germline V gene as SGHTA and FQGTGA. This sequence originates from a human donor with low-grade glioma or glioblastoma, undergoing nonglioma brain surgery, or in good health (not recorded which). Recombination linked TRBV7-3 to TRBJ2-2; the D gene lacks a confident call. Sequencing was carried out using glioma tissue, nonneoplastic brain tissue, or PBMCs (not recorded which). The CDR3 protein sequence reads: CASSPDTGELFF. The nucleotide sequence reads as follows: TGTGCCAGCAGCCCCGACACCGGGGAGCTGTTTTTT.